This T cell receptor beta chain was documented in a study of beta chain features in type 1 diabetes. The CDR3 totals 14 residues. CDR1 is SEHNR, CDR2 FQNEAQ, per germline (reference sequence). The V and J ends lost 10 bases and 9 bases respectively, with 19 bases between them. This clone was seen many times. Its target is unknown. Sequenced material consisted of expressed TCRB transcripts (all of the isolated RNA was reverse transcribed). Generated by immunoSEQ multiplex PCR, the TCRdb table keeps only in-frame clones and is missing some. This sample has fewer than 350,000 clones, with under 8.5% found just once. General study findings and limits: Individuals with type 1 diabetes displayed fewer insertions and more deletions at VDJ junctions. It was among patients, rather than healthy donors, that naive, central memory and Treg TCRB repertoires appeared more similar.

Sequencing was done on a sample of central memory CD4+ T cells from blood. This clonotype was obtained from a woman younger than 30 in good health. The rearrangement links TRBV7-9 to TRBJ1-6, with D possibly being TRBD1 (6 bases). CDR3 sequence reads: CATTGGAAASPLHF. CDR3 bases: TGTGCCACCACCGGGGGGGCCGCGGCTTCACCCCTCCACTTT.